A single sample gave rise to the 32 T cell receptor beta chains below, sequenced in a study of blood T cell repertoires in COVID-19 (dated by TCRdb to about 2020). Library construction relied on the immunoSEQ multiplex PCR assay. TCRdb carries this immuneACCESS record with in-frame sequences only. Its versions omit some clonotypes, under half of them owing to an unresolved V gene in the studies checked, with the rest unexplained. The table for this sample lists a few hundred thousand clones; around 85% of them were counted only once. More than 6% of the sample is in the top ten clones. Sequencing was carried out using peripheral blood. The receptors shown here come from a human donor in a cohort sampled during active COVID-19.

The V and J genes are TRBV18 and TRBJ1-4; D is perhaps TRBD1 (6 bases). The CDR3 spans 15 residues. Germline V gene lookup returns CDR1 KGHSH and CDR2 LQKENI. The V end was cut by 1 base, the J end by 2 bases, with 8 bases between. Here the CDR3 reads CASSPLQGTNEKLFF. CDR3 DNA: TGTGCCAGCTCACCACTACAGGGCACTAATGAAAAACTGTTTTTT.

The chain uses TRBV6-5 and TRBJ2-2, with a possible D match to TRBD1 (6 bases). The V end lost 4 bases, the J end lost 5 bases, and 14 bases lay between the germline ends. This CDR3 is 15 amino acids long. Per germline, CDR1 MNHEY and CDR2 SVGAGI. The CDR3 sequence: CASSFGGVLTGELFF. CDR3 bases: TGTGCCAGCAGTTTTGGGGGCGTTTTGACCGGGGAGCTGTTTTTT.

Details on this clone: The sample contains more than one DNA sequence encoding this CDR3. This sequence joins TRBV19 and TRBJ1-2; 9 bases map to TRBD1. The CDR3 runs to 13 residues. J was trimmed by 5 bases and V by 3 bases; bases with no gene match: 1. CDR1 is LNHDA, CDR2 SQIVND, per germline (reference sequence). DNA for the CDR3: TGTGCCAGTAGTATCGGACAGGGGTATGGCTACACCTTC. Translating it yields CASSIGQGYGYTF.

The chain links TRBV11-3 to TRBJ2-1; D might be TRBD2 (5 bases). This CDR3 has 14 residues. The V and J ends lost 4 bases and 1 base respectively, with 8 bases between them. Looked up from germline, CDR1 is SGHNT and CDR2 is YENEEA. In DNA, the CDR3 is TGTGCCAGCAGCTCCGGGGTATCCTACAATGAGCAGTTCTTC. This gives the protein CASSSGVSYNEQFF.

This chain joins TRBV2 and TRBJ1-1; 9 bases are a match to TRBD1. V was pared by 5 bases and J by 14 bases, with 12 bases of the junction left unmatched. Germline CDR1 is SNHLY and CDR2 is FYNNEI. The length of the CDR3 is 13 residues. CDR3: CASSTDGTGIVFF. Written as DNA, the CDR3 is TGTGCCAGCAGTACCGACGGGACAGGGATAGTATTCTTT. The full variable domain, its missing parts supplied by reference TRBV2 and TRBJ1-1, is EPEVTQTPSHQVTQMGQEVILRCVPISNHLYFYWYRQILGQKVEFLVSFYNNEISEKSEIFDDQFSVERPDGSNFTLKIRSTKLEDSAMYFCASSTDGTGIVFFGQGTRLTVV.

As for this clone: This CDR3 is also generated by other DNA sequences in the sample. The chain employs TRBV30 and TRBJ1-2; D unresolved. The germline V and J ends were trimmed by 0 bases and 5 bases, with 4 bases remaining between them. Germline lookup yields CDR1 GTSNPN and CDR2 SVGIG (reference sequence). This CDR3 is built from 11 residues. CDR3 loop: CAWSVQYGYTF. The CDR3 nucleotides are TGTGCCTGGAGTGTACAATATGGCTACACCTTC. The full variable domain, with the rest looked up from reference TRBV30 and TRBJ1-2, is SQTIHQWPATLVQPVGSPLSLECTVEGTSNPNLYWYRQAAGRGLQLLFYSVGIGQISSEVPQNLSASRPQDRQFILSSKKLLLSDSGFYLCAWSVQYGYTFGSGTRLTVV.

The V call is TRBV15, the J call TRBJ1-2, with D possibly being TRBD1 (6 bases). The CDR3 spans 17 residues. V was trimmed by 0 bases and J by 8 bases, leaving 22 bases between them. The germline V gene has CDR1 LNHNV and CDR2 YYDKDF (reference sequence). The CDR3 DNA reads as TGTGCCACCAGCAGAGATCTTCGGCAGGGGCTTAGGGGCGGCTACACCTTC. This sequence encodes CATSRDLRQGLRGGYTF.

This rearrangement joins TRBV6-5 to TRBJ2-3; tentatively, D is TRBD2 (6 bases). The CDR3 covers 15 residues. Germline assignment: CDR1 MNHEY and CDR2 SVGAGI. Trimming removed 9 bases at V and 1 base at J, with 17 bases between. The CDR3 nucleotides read TGTGCCAGTACACAGGAGGGGCTGGGCACAGATACGCAGTATTTT. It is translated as CASTQEGLGTDTQYF.

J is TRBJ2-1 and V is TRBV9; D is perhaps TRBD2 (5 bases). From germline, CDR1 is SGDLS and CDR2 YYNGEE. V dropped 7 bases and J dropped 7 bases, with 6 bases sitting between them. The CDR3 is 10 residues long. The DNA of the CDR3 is TGTGCCAGCGGACTGAATGAGCAGTTCTTC. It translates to CASGLNEQFF. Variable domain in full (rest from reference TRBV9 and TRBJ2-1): DSGVTQTPKHLITATGQRVTLRCSPRSGDLSVYWYQQSLDQGLQFLIQYYNGEERAKGNILERFSAQQFPDLHSELNLSSLELGDSALYFCASGLNEQFFGPGTRLTVL.

In nucleotides, the CDR3 is TGTGCCAGCAGCTCCGGGACAGGCAACACCGGGGAGCTGTTTTTT. Translating gives CASSSGTGNTGELFF. The chain has TRBV4-2 and TRBJ2-2, with TRBD1 matching over 8 bases. The germline V gene has CDR1 LGHNA and CDR2 YNFKEQ. This CDR3 comprises 15 residues. After removal of 5 bases from V and 2 bases from J, the junction contained 4 bases not matched to a gene.

In DNA form, the CDR3 reads TGTGCCAGCCGCTCCGCGGGTGGCGGACGAACCTATGGCTACACCTTC. This codes for CASRSAGGGRTYGYTF. This chain links TRBV2 with TRBJ1-2; D gene unclear. Looked up from germline, CDR1 is SNHLY and CDR2 is FYNNEI. This CDR3 is built from 16 residues. V was cut by 8 bases and J by 4 bases, with 23 bases left in between.

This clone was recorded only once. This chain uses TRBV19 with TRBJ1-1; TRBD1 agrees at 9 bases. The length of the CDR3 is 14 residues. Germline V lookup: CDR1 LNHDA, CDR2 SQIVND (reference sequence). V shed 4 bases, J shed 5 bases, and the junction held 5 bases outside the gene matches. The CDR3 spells CASSRGTGWTEAFF. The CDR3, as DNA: TGTGCCAGTAGTAGAGGGACAGGGTGGACTGAAGCTTTCTTT.

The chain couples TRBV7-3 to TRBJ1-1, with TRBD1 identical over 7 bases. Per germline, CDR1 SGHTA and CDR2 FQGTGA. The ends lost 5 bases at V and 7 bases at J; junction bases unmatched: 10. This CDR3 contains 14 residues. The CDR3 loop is CASSPTTGLGEAFF. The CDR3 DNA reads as TGTGCCAGCAGCCCAACGACAGGGTTGGGTGAAGCTTTCTTT.

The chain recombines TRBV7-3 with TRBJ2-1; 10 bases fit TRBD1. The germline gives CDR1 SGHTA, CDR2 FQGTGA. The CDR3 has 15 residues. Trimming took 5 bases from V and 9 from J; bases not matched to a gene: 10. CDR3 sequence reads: CASSRRQGARGEQFF. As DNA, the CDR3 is TGTGCCAGCAGCCGTCGACAGGGGGCGCGTGGTGAGCAGTTCTTC. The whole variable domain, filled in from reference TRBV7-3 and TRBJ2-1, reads GAGVSQTPSNKVTEKGKYVELRCDPISGHTALYWYRQSLGQGPEFLIYFQGTGAADDSGLPNDRFFAVRPEGSVSTLKIQRTERGDSAVYLCASSRRQGARGEQFFGPGTRLTVL.

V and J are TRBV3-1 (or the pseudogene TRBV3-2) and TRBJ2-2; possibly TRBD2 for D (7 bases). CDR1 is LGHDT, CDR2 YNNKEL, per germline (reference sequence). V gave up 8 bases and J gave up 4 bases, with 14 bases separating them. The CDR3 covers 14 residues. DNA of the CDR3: TGTGCCAGCCGGGCGGGGGCCTCCACCGGGGAGCTGTTTTTT. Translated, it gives CASRAGASTGELFF.

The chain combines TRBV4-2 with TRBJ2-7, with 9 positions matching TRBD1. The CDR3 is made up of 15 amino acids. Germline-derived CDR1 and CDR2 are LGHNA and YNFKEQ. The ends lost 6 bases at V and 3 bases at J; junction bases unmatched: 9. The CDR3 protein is CASSPPGTGSYEQYF. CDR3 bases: TGTGCCAGCAGTCCGCCCGGGACAGGGAGCTACGAGCAGTACTTC.

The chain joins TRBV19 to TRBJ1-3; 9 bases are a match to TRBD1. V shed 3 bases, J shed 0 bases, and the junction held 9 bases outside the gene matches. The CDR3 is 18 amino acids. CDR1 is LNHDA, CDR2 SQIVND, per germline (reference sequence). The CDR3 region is CASSITGQGRFSGNTIYF. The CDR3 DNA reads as TGTGCCAGTAGTATTACGGGACAGGGTCGTTTCTCTGGAAACACCATATATTTT.

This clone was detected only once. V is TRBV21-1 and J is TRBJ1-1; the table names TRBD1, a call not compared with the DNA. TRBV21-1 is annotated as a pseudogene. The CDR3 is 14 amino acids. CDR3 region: CASSLRQGITEAFF. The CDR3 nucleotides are TGTGCCAGCAGCTTGCGACAGGGTATCACTGAAGCTTTCTTT.

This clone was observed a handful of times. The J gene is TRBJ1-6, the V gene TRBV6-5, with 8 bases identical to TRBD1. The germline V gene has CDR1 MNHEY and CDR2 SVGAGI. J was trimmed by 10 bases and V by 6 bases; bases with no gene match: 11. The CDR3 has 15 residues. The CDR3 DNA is TGTGCCAGCAGCGAGATACCAGGGGGCGACTCACCCCTCCACTTT. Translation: CASSEIPGGDSPLHF.

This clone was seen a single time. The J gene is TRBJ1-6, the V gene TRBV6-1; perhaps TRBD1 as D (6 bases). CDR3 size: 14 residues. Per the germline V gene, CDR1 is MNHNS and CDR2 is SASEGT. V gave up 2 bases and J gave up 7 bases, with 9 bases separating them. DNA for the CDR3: TGTGCCAGCAGTGAAACAGGGTTGAATTCACCCCTCCACTTT. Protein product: CASSETGLNSPLHF.

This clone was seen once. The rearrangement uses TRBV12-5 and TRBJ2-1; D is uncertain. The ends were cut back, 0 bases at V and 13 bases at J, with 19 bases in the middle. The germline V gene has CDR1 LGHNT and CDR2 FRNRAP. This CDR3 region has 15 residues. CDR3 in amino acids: CASGLVLMADPVQFF. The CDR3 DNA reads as TGTGCTAGTGGTTTGGTACTAATGGCGGATCCCGTTCAGTTCTTC.

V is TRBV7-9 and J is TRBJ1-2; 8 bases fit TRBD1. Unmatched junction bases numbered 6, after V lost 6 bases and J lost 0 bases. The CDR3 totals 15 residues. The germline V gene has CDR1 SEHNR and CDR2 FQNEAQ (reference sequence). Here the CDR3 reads CASSTKTGANYGYTF. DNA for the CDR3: TGTGCCAGCAGTACCAAGACAGGGGCTAACTATGGCTACACCTTC.

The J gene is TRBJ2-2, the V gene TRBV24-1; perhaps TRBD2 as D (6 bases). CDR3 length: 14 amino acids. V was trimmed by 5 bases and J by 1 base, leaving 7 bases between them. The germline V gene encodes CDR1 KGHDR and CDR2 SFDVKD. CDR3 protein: CATSAGRNTGELFF. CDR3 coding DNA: TGTGCCACCAGTGCCGGGAGGAACACCGGGGAGCTGTTTTTT.

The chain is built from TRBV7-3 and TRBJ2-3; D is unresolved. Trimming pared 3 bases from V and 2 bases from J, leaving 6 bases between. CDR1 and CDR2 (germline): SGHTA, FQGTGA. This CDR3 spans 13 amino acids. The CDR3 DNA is TGTGCCAGCAGCTTCCTCCTCACAGATACGCAGTATTTT. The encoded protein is CASSFLLTDTQYF.

CDR3 in DNA: TGTGCCAGTAGCCTCCGGGACAGGGACCTTGGCACCTTC. Its protein is CASSLRDRDLGTF. V usage is TRBV19 and J usage is TRBJ1-2, with 9 bases matching TRBD1. CDR3 length: 13 amino acids. V dropped 6 bases and J dropped 13; count of bases not matched to a gene: 12. Germline V gives CDR1 LNHDA, CDR2 SQIVND (reference sequence).

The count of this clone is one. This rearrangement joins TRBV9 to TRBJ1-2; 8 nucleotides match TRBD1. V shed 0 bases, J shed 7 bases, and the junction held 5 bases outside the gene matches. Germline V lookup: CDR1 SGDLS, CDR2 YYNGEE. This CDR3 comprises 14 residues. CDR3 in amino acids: CASSVVGQGAGYTF. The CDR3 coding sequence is TGTGCCAGCAGCGTAGTCGGACAGGGAGCTGGCTACACCTTC.

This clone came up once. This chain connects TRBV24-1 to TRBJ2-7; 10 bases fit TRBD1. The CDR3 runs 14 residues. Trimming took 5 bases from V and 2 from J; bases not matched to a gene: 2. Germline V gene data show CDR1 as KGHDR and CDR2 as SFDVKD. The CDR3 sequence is CATSAGTGAYEQYF. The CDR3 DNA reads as TGTGCCACCAGTGCCGGGACAGGGGCCTACGAGCAGTACTTC.

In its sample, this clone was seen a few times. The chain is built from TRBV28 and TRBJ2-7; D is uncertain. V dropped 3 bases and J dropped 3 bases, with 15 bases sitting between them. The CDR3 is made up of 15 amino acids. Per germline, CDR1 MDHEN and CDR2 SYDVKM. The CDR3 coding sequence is TGTGCCAGCAGTTTCTTTGGTTCTACCGGCTACGAGCAGTACTTC. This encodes CASSFFGSTGYEQYF. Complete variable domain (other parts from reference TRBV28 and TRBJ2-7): DVKVTQSSRYLVKRTGEKVFLECVQDMDHENMFWYRQDPGLGLRLIYFSYDVKMKEKGDIPEGYSVSREKKERFSLILESASTNQTSMYLCASSFFGSTGYEQYFGPGTRLTVT.

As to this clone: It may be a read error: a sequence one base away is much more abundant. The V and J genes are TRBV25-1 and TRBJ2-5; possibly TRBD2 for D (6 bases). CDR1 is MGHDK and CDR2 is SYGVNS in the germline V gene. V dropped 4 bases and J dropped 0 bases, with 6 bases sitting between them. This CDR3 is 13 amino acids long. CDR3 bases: TGTGCCAGCAGTGGGGACTACCAAGAGACCCAGTACTTC. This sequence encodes CASSGDYQETQYF.

The CDR3: CASTDRLEQYF. Written as DNA, the CDR3 is TGTGCCAGCACCGACAGGCTCGAGCAGTACTTC. V gene TRBV2 combines with J gene TRBJ2-7; possibly TRBD1 for D (6 bases). Germline values: CDR1 SNHLY, CDR2 FYNNEI. V was trimmed by 7 bases and J by 6 bases, leaving 10 bases between them. This CDR3 is 11 amino acids long.

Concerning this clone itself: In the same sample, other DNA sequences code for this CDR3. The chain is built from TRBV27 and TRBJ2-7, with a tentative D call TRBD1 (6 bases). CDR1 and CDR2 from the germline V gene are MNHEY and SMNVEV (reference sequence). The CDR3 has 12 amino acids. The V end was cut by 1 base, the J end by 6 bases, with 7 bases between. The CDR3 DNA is TGTGCCAGCAGTTTATTAGGGGGCGAGCAGTACTTC. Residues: CASSLLGGEQYF.

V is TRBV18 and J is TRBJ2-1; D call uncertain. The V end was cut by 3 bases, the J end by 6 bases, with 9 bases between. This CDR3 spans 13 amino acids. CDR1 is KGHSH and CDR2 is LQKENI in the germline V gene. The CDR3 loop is CASSPGSSNEQFF. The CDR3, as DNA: TGTGCCAGCTCACCCGGGTCGAGCAATGAGCAGTTCTTC. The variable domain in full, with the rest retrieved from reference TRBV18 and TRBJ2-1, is NAGVMQNPRHLVRRRGQEARLRCSPMKGHSHVYWYRQLPEEGLKFMVYLQKENIIDESGMPKERFSAEFPKEGPSILRIQQVVRGDSAAYFCASSPGSSNEQFFGPGTRLTVL.